Below, 19 T cell receptor beta chains from the same sample are listed, as sequenced in a study of PD-L1 blockade in urothelial cancer. The time point denotes: peripheral blood 6 weeks after treatment start. Libraries were prepared by immunoSEQ multiplex PCR; TCRdb keeps only in-frame clonotypes and omits some of them. This sample yields 35,000 to 45,000 clones, of which roughly 84% are seen a single time; over 2.5% belongs to the top ten. Material: PBMCs, obtained around atezolizumab (anti-PD-L1) treatment. These receptors were collected from a man aged 65 to 79 with urothelial cancer.

This clone appeared a single time. The chain couples TRBV5-1 to TRBJ2-2; D might be TRBD1 (5 bases). There are 14 residues in the CDR3. V lost 5 bases and J lost 0, with 8 bases in between. Germline V gives CDR1 SGHRS, CDR2 YFSETQ. The CDR3 nucleotides read TGCGCCAGCAGTCAGGGTACGAACACCGGGGAGCTGTTTTTT. Residues: CASSQGTNTGELFF.

This clone was seen a handful of times. The rearrangement joins TRBV21-1 to TRBJ1-2. TRBV21-1 is classified as a pseudogene. CDR3 size: 12 residues. CDR3 sequence reads: CASSNTYYGYTF. In DNA form, the CDR3 reads TGTGCCAGCAGCAACACTTACTATGGCTACACCTTC.

The chain uses TRBV9 and TRBJ2-2; the D gene is possibly TRBD2 (5 bases). Germline CDR1 and CDR2: SGDLS and YYNGEE. Trimming shortened V by 1 base and J by 4 bases, and 11 bases separated the two germline ends. The CDR3 consists of 15 residues. Here the CDR3 reads CASSVWGAPTGELFF. CDR3 bases: TGTGCCAGCAGCGTATGGGGAGCCCCCACCGGGGAGCTGTTTTTT. The whole variable domain, filled in from reference TRBV9 and TRBJ2-2, reads DSGVTQTPKHLITATGQRVTLRCSPRSGDLSVYWYQQSLDQGLQFLIQYYNGEERAKGNILERFSAQQFPDLHSELNLSSLELGDSALYFCASSVWGAPTGELFFGEGSRLTVL.

The rearrangement uses TRBV15 and TRBJ2-3; TRBD1 matches at 8 bases. The CDR3 contains 14 residues. CDR1 is LNHNV and CDR2 is YYDKDF in the germline V gene (reference sequence). Germline trimming cut 1 base from V and 5 bases from J; bases unmatched to any gene: 2. CDR3 protein: CATSRGGTGDTQYF. The CDR3 coding sequence is TGTGCCACCAGCAGAGGAGGGACAGGAGATACGCAGTATTTT.

This rearrangement joins TRBV6-1 to TRBJ1-2, with D perhaps matching TRBD1 (6 bases). Germline V gives CDR1 MNHNS, CDR2 SASEGT. The CDR3 sequence is 14 residues long. Between the trimmed V and J ends, which lost 2 bases and 3 bases, there was a span of 10 bases. The CDR3 coding sequence is TGTGCCAGCAGTGAAAAGGGGGGGCACTATGGCTACACCTTC. As protein: CASSEKGGHYGYTF.

The J gene is TRBJ1-1, the V gene TRBV28; D gene ambiguous. Germline CDR1 is MDHEN and CDR2 is SYDVKM. Trimming removed 7 bases at V and 1 base at J, with 13 bases between. The CDR3 contains 14 residues. For the CDR3, the DNA is TGTGCCAGCACCTCAGGCTTGAGGAACACTGAAGCTTTCTTT. Protein: CASTSGLRNTEAFF.

This clone was seen once. The gene calls are TRBV4-2 and TRBJ1-5; 7 bases are a match to TRBD1. Looked up from germline, CDR1 is LGHNA and CDR2 is YNFKEQ. Trimming at V came to 1 base and at J to 4 bases, leaving 4 bases not matched to a gene. The CDR3 has 15 residues. The CDR3 coding sequence is TGTGCCAGCAGCCAAGGACAGGGTCGGAATCAGCCCCAGCATTTT. Translated, it gives CASSQGQGRNQPQHF.

The J gene is TRBJ1-3, the V gene TRBV10-3; the D is unclear. Germline CDR1 is ENHRY and CDR2 is SYGVKD. V shed 2 bases and J shed 0 bases, with 11 bases lying between them. The CDR3 runs to 16 residues. CDR3 DNA: TGTGCCATCAGTGAGGGCGGAGGTTTCTCTGGAAACACCATATATTTT. Translation: CAISEGGGFSGNTIYF.

The chain is built from TRBV7-2 and TRBJ2-7; 8 bases match TRBD2. The CDR3 is 13 amino acids. The J segment lost 5 bases and the V segment lost 3 bases, leaving 3 bases of the junction unmatched. Germline V gene lookup returns CDR1 SGHTA and CDR2 FQGNSA. The CDR3 DNA sequence: TGTGCCAGCAGCTTGTATAGCGGGAACGAGCAGTACTTC. Translating gives CASSLYSGNEQYF.

The rearrangement uses TRBV7-9 and TRBJ1-2; unclear D gene. Trimming took off 3 bases at V and 4 bases at J, with 9 bases between the two ends. Germline-derived CDR1 and CDR2 are SEHNR and FQNEAQ (reference sequence). The CDR3 runs to 13 residues. For the CDR3, the DNA is TGTGCCAGCAGCTTGGAGTTGGCCTATGGCTACACCTTC. It encodes CASSLELAYGYTF.

The chain carries TRBV9 and TRBJ1-4; 7 bases line up with TRBD1. The CDR3 sequence is 15 residues long. J lost 6 bases, V lost 4 bases, and 9 bases had no gene match. CDR1 and CDR2 (germline): SGDLS, YYNGEE. In DNA, the CDR3 is TGTGCCAGCAGCTCAACCGGGACAGATTATGAAAAACTGTTTTTT. Translation: CASSSTGTDYEKLFF.

The rearrangement links TRBV11-2 to TRBJ2-2, with 8 positions matching TRBD1. The germline gives CDR1 SGHAT, CDR2 FQNNGV. CDR3 length: 16 residues. After removal of 5 bases from V and 3 bases from J, the junction contained 8 bases not matched to a gene. CDR3 DNA sequence: TGTGCCAGCAGCCCACGGGACAGGAAAGACACCGGGGAGCTGTTTTTT. This codes for CASSPRDRKDTGELFF.

V is TRBV2 and J is TRBJ2-2; no reliable D call. Trimming removed 3 bases from V and 4 bases from J, with 9 bases in between. Germline V gives CDR1 SNHLY, CDR2 FYNNEI. The CDR3 loop spans 14 amino acids. The CDR3: CASSEQQITGELFF. The CDR3 nucleotides read TGTGCCAGCAGTGAGCAACAAATCACCGGGGAGCTGTTTTTT. The full variable domain, rest sourced from reference TRBV2 and TRBJ2-2, is EPEVTQTPSHQVTQMGQEVILRCVPISNHLYFYWYRQILGQKVEFLVSFYNNEISEKSEIFDDQFSVERPDGSNFTLKIRSTKLEDSAMYFCASSEQQITGELFFGEGSRLTVL.

The chain combines TRBV5-4 with TRBJ2-7; a weak D match, TRBD1 (6 bases). Looked up from germline, CDR1 is SGHNT and CDR2 is YYREEE (reference sequence). Trimming shortened V by 2 bases and J by 2 bases, and 11 bases separated the two germline ends. The CDR3 has 14 residues. The DNA for the CDR3 is TGTGCCAGCAGCTTTAACAGGGAGACCTACGAGCAGTACTTC. Translating it yields CASSFNRETYEQYF.

The chain joins TRBV30 to TRBJ2-1; 13 positions agree with TRBD2. Germline V gene sequence: CDR1 GTSNPN, CDR2 SVGIG (reference sequence). The CDR3 loop spans 17 amino acids. V lost 2 bases and J lost 5; bases outside the gene matches: 9. The CDR3 sequence: CAWSSGLAGRVDNEQFF. CDR3 coding DNA: TGTGCCTGGAGTTCGGGACTAGCGGGGCGGGTTGACAATGAGCAGTTCTTC.

The V call is TRBV19, the J call TRBJ2-3, with TRBD1 matching 10 bases. The CDR3 extends over 16 amino acids. Germline lookup yields CDR1 LNHDA and CDR2 SQIVND (reference sequence). After removal of 4 bases from V and 5 bases from J, the junction contained 9 bases not matched to a gene. The DNA of the CDR3 is TGTGCCAGTAGTACCCGCACCGGGACAGGGGAAGATACGCAGTATTTT. This translates into CASSTRTGTGEDTQYF.

V usage is TRBV5-1 and J usage is TRBJ1-2; the D gene is possibly TRBD1 (6 bases). This CDR3 is 14 amino acids long. From germline, CDR1 is SGHRS and CDR2 YFSETQ. V lost 0 bases to trimming and J lost 4 bases, with 10 bases between them. The CDR3 DNA follows: TGCGCCAGCAGCTTGGACGGACAGACCTATGGCTACACCTTC. Amino acids: CASSLDGQTYGYTF. The full variable domain, rest sourced from reference TRBV5-1 and TRBJ1-2, is KAGVTQTPRYLIKTRGQQVTLSCSPISGHRSVSWYQQTPGQGLQFLFEYFSETQRNKGNFPGRFSGRQFSNSRSEMNVSTLELGDSALYLCASSLDGQTYGYTFGSGTRLTVV.

The chain carries TRBV7-9 and TRBJ1-2; weak D call: TRBD1 (6 bases). Germline-derived CDR1 and CDR2 are SEHNR and FQNEAQ (reference sequence). Trimming shortened V by 5 bases and J by 6 bases, and 10 bases separated the two germline ends. CDR3 length equals 12 residues. The chain's CDR3 is CASSANRDGYTF. The CDR3 DNA reads as TGTGCCAGCAGCGCCAACAGGGATGGCTACACCTTC.

This chain links TRBV9 with TRBJ2-7, with D maybe TRBD2 (6 bases). With 2 bases removed from V and 2 bases from J, the gap between germline ends came to 14 bases. This CDR3 comprises 15 residues. Germline CDR1 and CDR2: SGDLS and YYNGEE. The CDR3 loop is CASSVSLSGTYEQYF. CDR3 coding DNA: TGTGCCAGCAGCGTGTCTCTTAGCGGAACCTACGAGCAGTACTTC.